This TCR beta chain was profiled in a study of vaccination and CD4 T cells after COVID-19. Findings and limits, study-wide: SARS-CoV-2-reactive clonotypes showed a nonsignificant median rise from approximately 21 to 40.

This clonotype was detected a few times. The antigen remains unidentified. V lost 6 bases and J lost 6, with 15 bases in between. CDR1 and CDR2 (germline): MNHEY, SMNVEV (reference sequence). The length of the CDR3 is 13 residues. With the Oncomine TCR Beta short-read assay, DNA from cultured CD4+ T cells was sequenced. TCRdb itself ran the PCR reads through MiXCR, one entry per CDR3 protein. The sample records around 7,000 distinct CDR3 sequences, about 41% being singletons. Treatment specified: approximately nine-day PBMC culture with coronavirus spike peptide pools or control peptides (ViraFEST assay). Gathering of the CD4+ T cells, from the unexposed donor, took place before the COVID-19 pandemic (2011-2018).

The specimen was CD4+ T cells from blood, cultured in vitro. The receptor was derived from a human donor in good health. The V gene is TRBV27, the J gene TRBJ2-7, with D tentatively TRBD2 (5 bases). The CDR3 DNA sequence: TGTGCCAGCAGGGGAAGCGCCGGAGGCGAGCAGTACTTC. Encoded protein: CASRGSAGGEQYF.